Presented here are 28 T cell receptor beta chains from one specimen sequenced in a study of shared clonotypes between healthy human individuals. Generated by immunoSEQ multiplex PCR, the TCRdb table keeps only in-frame clones and is missing some. The sample contains some 2.3 million clones, over 90% of which appear only once. The source material was naive CD4+ T cells from PBMCs. Noted subset: CD45RA+ positively selected. Source of these receptors: a man younger than 35 in good health. Some clones in this sample may be carry-over from other donors' samples.

The chain joins TRBV6-1 to TRBJ2-5, with D possibly matching TRBD1 (6 bases). The CDR3 is made up of 13 amino acids. The germline gives CDR1 MNHNS, CDR2 SASEGT. The V end was cut by 7 bases, the J end by 7 bases, with 16 bases between. For the CDR3, the DNA is TGTGCCAGCACACAGGGTAATTCTGGGACCCAGTACTTC. This gives the protein CASTQGNSGTQYF.

V is TRBV14 and J is TRBJ1-1; TRBD1 aligns across 8 bases. The CDR3 loop spans 15 amino acids. The germline V gene encodes CDR1 SGHDN and CDR2 FVKESK. The junction had 4 bases not matched to a gene; V was cut back by 2 bases and J by 2 bases. This chain's CDR3 is CASSQRTGSNTEAFF. The CDR3 DNA is TGTGCCAGCAGCCAACGGACAGGGAGTAACACTGAAGCTTTCTTT. The full variable domain, completed using reference TRBV14 and TRBJ1-1, is EAGVTQFPSHSVIEKGQTVTLRCDPISGHDNLYWYRRVMGKEIKFLLHFVKESKQDESGMPNNRFLAERTGGTYSTLKVQPAELEDSGVYFCASSQRTGSNTEAFFGQGTRLTVV.

The gene calls are TRBV25-1 and TRBJ2-7, with 8 nucleotides matching TRBD2. Germline loops: CDR1 MGHDK, CDR2 SYGVNS. This CDR3 has 14 amino acids. Germline trimming cut 6 bases from V and 4 bases from J; bases unmatched to any gene: 8. CDR3 sequence reads: CASSLGREGYEQYF. CDR3 coding DNA: TGTGCCAGCAGCCTCGGCCGGGAGGGGTACGAGCAGTACTTC.

The gene calls are TRBV5-1 and TRBJ2-1, with D perhaps TRBD2 (5 bases). This CDR3 has 16 amino acids. Deletions cut 4 bases from V and 2 bases from J, with 16 bases between. Germline CDR1 is SGHRS and CDR2 is YFSETQ. The CDR3 nucleotides are TGCGCCAGCAGCCCTACGGCGGGCCAAGCCTACAATGAGCAGTTCTTC. It specifies CASSPTAGQAYNEQFF.

This chain uses TRBV21-1 with TRBJ2-7; TRBD2 is the table's D call, not checked against the DNA. TRBV21-1 is a known pseudogene. CDR3 size: 19 residues. The CDR3 DNA follows: TGTGCCAGCAGCAGACGCGAAAGACTAGCGGGAGGGCCGATTCGCGAGCAGTACTTC. Translating gives CASSRRERLAGGPIREQYF.

This clone was seen only once. The chain recombines TRBV6-6 with TRBJ1-1; D is unclear. The V gene's germline CDR1 is MNHNY and CDR2 SVGAGI (reference sequence). Between the trimmed V and J ends, which lost 6 bases and 3 bases, there was a span of 5 bases. The CDR3 has 11 residues. The CDR3, as DNA: TGTGCCAGCAGAAGGGACACTGAAGCTTTCTTT. Its protein product is CASRRDTEAFF.

This chain uses TRBV9 with TRBJ2-7; the D gene is possibly TRBD1 (9 bases). The V end was cut by 0 bases, the J end by 6 bases, with 28 bases between. CDR1 and CDR2 (germline): SGDLS, YYNGEE. The length of the CDR3 is 19 residues. The CDR3 reads CASSVATGGLWDRVSEQYF. CDR3 nucleotides: TGTGCCAGCAGCGTAGCTACGGGGGGGCTTTGGGACAGGGTCAGCGAGCAGTACTTC.

The rearrangement links TRBV19 to TRBJ1-3, with D possibly TRBD1 on 6 matching bases. Per germline, CDR1 LNHDA and CDR2 SQIVND (reference sequence). Trimming pared 7 bases from V and 5 bases from J, leaving 18 bases between. This CDR3 has 15 amino acids. The CDR3 coding sequence is TGTGCCAGTAACCTCGACTACGGACAGCGAAACACCATATATTTT. This translates into CASNLDYGQRNTIYF.

The chain carries TRBV5-1 and TRBJ1-1; the D is unclear. CDR3 length: 14 residues. In germline, CDR1 is SGHRS, CDR2 YFSETQ. V was clipped by 5 bases and J by 5 bases, with 16 bases between them. The CDR3 loop is CASRPGDYETEAFF. The CDR3 coding sequence is TGCGCCAGCAGACCCGGAGACTATGAGACTGAAGCTTTCTTT.

This clone showed up just a few times. The same CDR3 is also encoded by other DNA sequences in this sample. The chain carries TRBV18 and TRBJ2-7; either TRBD1 or TRBD2 may fit D (6 bases each). The CDR3 has 12 residues. Germline CDR1 KGHSH, CDR2 LQKENI. With 6 bases removed from V and 3 bases from J, the gap between germline ends came to 9 bases. CDR3 region: CASSRDNYEQYF. Here the CDR3 DNA reads TGTGCCAGCTCGCGGGACAACTACGAGCAGTACTTC.

This chain uses TRBV7-2 with TRBJ2-3, with D perhaps TRBD1 (6 bases). CDR3 length: 13 amino acids. Germline loops: CDR1 SGHTA, CDR2 FQGNSA. Trimming shortened V by 8 bases and J by 1 base, and 10 bases separated the two germline ends. This chain's CDR3 is CASGYRGTDTQYF. CDR3 in DNA: TGTGCCAGCGGCTACAGGGGCACAGATACGCAGTATTTT.

CDR3 in DNA: TGTGCCAGCAGTTTAGAAGATTTGGTCTACAATGAGCAGTTCTTC. Its translation: CASSLEDLVYNEQFF. The genes are TRBV28 and TRBJ2-1; D is unresolved. The CDR3 extends over 15 amino acids. The V and J ends lost 2 bases and 3 bases respectively, with 11 bases between them. Germline lookup yields CDR1 MDHEN and CDR2 SYDVKM. Looking up the rest from reference TRBV28 and TRBJ2-1 gives the full variable domain: DVKVTQSSRYLVKRTGEKVFLECVQDMDHENMFWYRQDPGLGLRLIYFSYDVKMKEKGDIPEGYSVSREKKERFSLILESASTNQTSMYLCASSLEDLVYNEQFFGPGTRLTVL.

The CDR3 here is CASSLLGQGSPGELFF. DNA for the CDR3: TGTGCCAGCAGCTTATTAGGACAGGGGAGCCCCGGGGAGCTGTTTTTT. V and J are TRBV7-2 and TRBJ2-2, with 9 bases fitting TRBD1. The CDR3 is made up of 16 amino acids. J was trimmed by 6 bases and V by 2 bases; bases with no gene match: 7. CDR1 and CDR2 from the germline V gene are SGHTA and FQGNSA. The complete variable domain, with remaining parts taken from reference TRBV7-2 and TRBJ2-2, reads GAGVSQSPSNKVTEKGKDVELRCDPISGHTALYWYRQSLGQGLEFLIYFQGNSAPDKSGLPSDRFSAERTGGSVSTLTIQRTQQEDSAVYLCASSLLGQGSPGELFFGEGSRLTVL.

Concerning this clone itself: At the DNA level, this CDR3 is encoded by other sequences in the same sample as well. CDR3 DNA sequence: TGTGCCATCAGAGCTGGACAGGGGAATGAAAAACTGTTTTTT. It encodes CAIRAGQGNEKLFF. V and J are TRBV10-3 and TRBJ1-4, with TRBD1 matching 9 bases. Per the germline V gene, CDR1 is ENHRY and CDR2 is SYGVKD. V shed 6 bases, J shed 5 bases, and the junction held 4 bases outside the gene matches. CDR3 length equals 14 residues.

In DNA form, the CDR3 reads TGTGCCAGCAGTGTGGAAGGGCTTCAGCCCCAGCATTTT. Its translation is CASSVEGLQPQHF. The chain couples TRBV6-4 to TRBJ1-5, with unresolved D. Trimming took 4 bases from V and 6 from J, leaving 10 bases between them. Per germline, CDR1 MRHNA and CDR2 SNTAGT. The CDR3 consists of 13 residues.

This clone was found once. The chain uses TRBV30 and TRBJ1-1; 12 bases align to TRBD1. This CDR3 has 16 residues. CDR1 GTSNPN and CDR2 SVGIG come from the germline V gene (reference sequence). V gave up 4 bases and J gave up 6 bases; unmatched junction bases: 12. The CDR3 coding sequence is TGTGCCTGGATGACGGGACAGGGGGCATGGAGCCCTGAAGCTTTCTTT. Protein: CAWMTGQGAWSPEAFF.

The gene calls are TRBV5-5 and TRBJ1-5; D is unclear. V was pared by 2 bases and J by 2 bases, with 14 bases between. The CDR3 extends over 16 amino acids. From germline, CDR1 is SGHKS and CDR2 YYEKEE (reference sequence). CDR3 loop: CASSFTVLSGNQPQHF. The DNA of the CDR3 is TGTGCCAGCAGCTTTACAGTTCTGTCGGGCAATCAGCCCCAGCATTTT.

The rearrangement uses TRBV9 and TRBJ2-3; 12 bases line up with TRBD2. The germline CDR1 and CDR2 sequences are SGDLS and YYNGEE. The V and J ends lost 0 bases and 4 bases, in that order; junction bases with no gene match: 3. The CDR3 is 16 residues long. The CDR3 DNA reads TGTGCCAGCAGCGTAGTTGGACTAGCGGGATCAGATACGCAGTATTTT. This gives the protein CASSVVGLAGSDTQYF.

The CDR3 here is CASETGPPEGLFF. The CDR3 DNA follows: TGTGCCAGCGAAACAGGGCCTCCTGAGGGACTGTTTTTT. The gene calls are TRBV6-6 and TRBJ1-4; weak D call: TRBD1 (6 bases). V gave up 8 bases and J gave up 13 bases, with 20 bases separating them. Germline CDR1 reads MNHNY; CDR2 reads SVGAGI (reference sequence). The CDR3 is 13 residues long.

This clone was observed a handful of times. CDR3 sequence (DNA): TGTGCCAGCAGCTATCAGGGGACAGGGGGATATGGCTACACCTTC. Translation gives CASSYQGTGGYGYTF. The rearrangement links TRBV7-3 to TRBJ1-2; the match to TRBD1 covers 11 bases. This CDR3 is built from 15 residues. CDR1 is SGHTA and CDR2 is FQGTGA in the germline V gene. V was pared by 4 bases and J by 5 bases, with 6 bases of the junction left unmatched.

This clone turned up a few times. The chain is built from TRBV28 and TRBJ1-5; no reliable D call. V dropped 5 bases and J dropped 2 bases, with 10 bases sitting between them. Germline CDR1 MDHEN, CDR2 SYDVKM. The CDR3 sequence is 14 residues long. CDR3 region: CASSTLPGNQPQHF. The CDR3 DNA reads as TGTGCCAGCAGTACTCTACCGGGCAATCAGCCCCAGCATTTT.

The V call is TRBV4-2, the J call TRBJ2-1; D unclear. Germline CDR1 is LGHNA and CDR2 is YNFKEQ. V gave up 1 base and J gave up 10 bases, with 5 bases separating them. This CDR3 contains 11 residues. CDR3 in amino acids: CASSQAREQFF. As DNA, the CDR3 is TGTGCCAGCAGCCAAGCCAGGGAGCAGTTCTTC.

The J gene is TRBJ2-1, the V gene TRBV7-9; 12 bases map to TRBD2. Looked up from germline, CDR1 is SEHNR and CDR2 is FQNEAQ (reference sequence). The CDR3 spans 16 residues. Trimming took 5 bases from V and 2 from J; bases not matched to a gene: 4. CDR3 in DNA: TGTGCCAGCAGCCCCGGACTAGCGGGAACCTACAATGAGCAGTTCTTC. Amino acid sequence: CASSPGLAGTYNEQFF.

Turning to this clone: Different DNA sequences within this sample yield the same CDR3. The DNA for the CDR3 is TGTGCCAGCAGCTGGACAGGTTCGACTGAAGCTTTCTTT. It translates to CASSWTGSTEAFF. V and J are TRBV7-3 and TRBJ1-1; 7 bases map to TRBD1. The V and J ends lost 4 bases and 5 bases, in that order; junction bases with no gene match: 4. The germline V gene encodes CDR1 SGHTA and CDR2 FQGTGA. This CDR3 comprises 13 residues. Full variable domain (remainder filled in from reference TRBV7-3 and TRBJ1-1): GAGVSQTPSNKVTEKGKYVELRCDPISGHTALYWYRQSLGQGPEFLIYFQGTGAADDSGLPNDRFFAVRPEGSVSTLKIQRTERGDSAVYLCASSWTGSTEAFFGQGTRLTVV.

This clone was counted once. The same CDR3 can be traced to other DNA sequences in this sample. The rearrangement links TRBV28 to TRBJ2-7, with a weak D call TRBD2 (5 bases). V lost 2 bases and J 0 bases, leaving 8 bases between the germline ends. This CDR3 spans 14 amino acids. CDR1 and CDR2 from the germline V gene are MDHEN and SYDVKM. This CDR3 is CASSLVGSSYEQYF. The CDR3 DNA reads TGTGCCAGCAGTTTAGTAGGGAGCTCCTACGAGCAGTACTTC.

V usage is TRBV7-6 and J usage is TRBJ1-1; no definite D call. This CDR3 contains 14 residues. The V end was cut by 4 bases, the J end by 0 bases, with 9 bases between. Germline CDR1 SGHVS, CDR2 FNYEAQ. The CDR3 reads CASSSTVLNTEAFF. DNA of the CDR3: TGTGCCAGCAGCTCAACGGTCTTGAACACTGAAGCTTTCTTT.

The chain joins TRBV6-1 to TRBJ2-5; 8 bases fit TRBD1. Germline CDR1 MNHNS, CDR2 SASEGT. Germline trimming cut 4 bases from V and 2 bases from J; bases unmatched to any gene: 3. This CDR3 region has 14 residues. The CDR3 reads CASSGTGMQETQYF. For the CDR3, the DNA is TGTGCCAGCAGTGGGACAGGGATGCAAGAGACCCAGTACTTC.

J is TRBJ2-1 and V is TRBV30; the D gene is possibly TRBD2 (5 bases). CDR3 length: 16 amino acids. Germline V gene data show CDR1 as GTSNPN and CDR2 as SVGIG (reference sequence). Trimming took 0 bases from V and 0 from J, leaving 12 bases between them. The CDR3 protein is CAWSVPSGSSYNEQFF. The CDR3 region has the DNA TGTGCCTGGAGTGTACCTTCGGGAAGCTCCTACAATGAGCAGTTCTTC.